The rows below give T cell receptor beta chains drawn from one sample of a study of T cells in narcolepsy. Sequencing used immunoSEQ multiplex PCR; TCRdb keeps in-frame clones, though not all of them. The sample lists roughly 30,000 clones, roughly 86% occurring once. The material sequenced was memory (CD45RA-) CD4+ T cells from blood. The receptors derive from a human donor in good health. Each CDR3 is given with its conserved first and last residue. D genes are given only for firm matches. Expanded clones get a size class; other rows say once, few or many, or leave the size out.

>.|.|TRBV2|TRBJ2-7
TGTGCCAGCAGTGAAGAGAGCTACTACTACTACGAGCAGTACTTC
CASSEESYYYYEQYF
>.|.|TRBV6-1|TRBJ1-1
TGTGCCAGCAGGGGGACGGACCTTTCGGACACTGAAGCTTTCTTT
CASRGTDLSDTEAFF
>.|.|TRBV18|TRBJ1-3
TGTGCCAGCTCACCACCCGACTCTGGAAACACCATATATTTT
CASSPPDSGNTIYF
>.|TRBD2|TRBV7-2|TRBJ2-7
TGTGCCAGCAGCTCAGTTCTAAGCGGGAGGGCTCGCGAGCAGTACTTC
CASSSVLSGRAREQYF
>few|.|TRBV6-1|TRBJ2-7
TGTGCCAGCACCTCCGGGAGCTCTTACGAGCAGTACTTC
CASTSGSSYEQYF
>.|.|TRBV9|TRBJ1-1
TGTGCCAGCAGCGCGCAACCGGACAGAAACACTGAAGCTTTCTTT
CASSAQPDRNTEAFF
>.|.|TRBV28|TRBJ1-1
TGTGCCAGCAGTTCCCCGGGCACTGAAGCTTTCTTT
CASSSPGTEAFF
>.|TRBD1|TRBV25-1|TRBJ1-4
TGTGCCAGCAGACCCTCCTGGGGGACAGGGGACGGAAAACTGTTTTTT
CASRPSWGTGDGKLFF
>.|TRBD1|TRBV4-3|TRBJ2-5
TGCGCCAGCAGCCAAGGGATGGGGACAGGACAAGAGACCCAGTACTTC
CASSQGMGTGQETQYF
>.|TRBD1|TRBV6-5|TRBJ1-1
TGTGCCAGCAGTCGACAGGGGGCGGGTACTGAAGCTTTCTTT
CASSRQGAGTEAFF
>.|.|TRBV30|TRBJ1-2
TGTGCCTTAAAGGGGGGGTCGGGCTACACCTTC
CALKGGSGYTF
>.|TRBD1|TRBV30|TRBJ1-5
TGTGCCTGGTCGGCAGGGGGCCCCAATCAGCCCCAGCATTTT
CAWSAGGPNQPQHF
>.|TRBD2|TRBV18|TRBJ2-1
TGTGCCAGCTCAACTATGGGACTAGCGCACAATGAGCAGTTCTTC
CASSTMGLAHNEQFF
>.|TRBD1|TRBV27|TRBJ2-3
TGTGCCAGCAGTTTCACAGGGGCCGGGATAGATACGCAGTATTTT
CASSFTGAGIDTQYF
>once|.|TRBV7-9|TRBJ2-2
TGTGCCAGCAGCTTAGCCCGGGGGACAGCGAGCTCCGGGGAGCTGTTTTTT
CASSLARGTASSGELFF
>.|.|TRBV14|TRBJ1-3
TGTGCCAGCATAAGGGGGGGTGCTGGAAACACCATATATTTT
CASIRGGAGNTIYF
>.|.|TRBV12-2|TRBJ1-3
TGTGCAAGTCGACCCAGGGGTAAAGCTGGAAACACCATATATTTT
CASRPRGKAGNTIYF
>.|.|TRBV10-3|TRBJ2-2
TGTGCCATCAGTGGGTCGGCAGGGACGACCGGGGAGCTGTTTTTT
CAISGSAGTTGELFF
>.|TRBD1|TRBV11-2|TRBJ2-1
TGTGCCAGCAGCTTGTTGCAGGGGGCGTATGATGAGCAGTTCTTC
CASSLLQGAYDEQFF